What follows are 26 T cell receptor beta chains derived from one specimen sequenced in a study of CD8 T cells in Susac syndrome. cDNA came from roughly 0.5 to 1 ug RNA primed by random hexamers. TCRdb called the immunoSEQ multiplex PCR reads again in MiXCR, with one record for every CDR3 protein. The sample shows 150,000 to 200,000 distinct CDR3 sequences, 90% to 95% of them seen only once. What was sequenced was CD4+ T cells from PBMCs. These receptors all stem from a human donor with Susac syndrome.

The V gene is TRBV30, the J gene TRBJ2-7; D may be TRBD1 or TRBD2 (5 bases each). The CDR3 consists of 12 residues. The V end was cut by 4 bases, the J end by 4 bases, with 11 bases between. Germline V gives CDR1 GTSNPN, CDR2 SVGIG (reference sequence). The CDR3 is CAWTGPGYEQYF. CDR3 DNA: TGTGCCTGGACGGGACCGGGGTACGAGCAGTACTTC.

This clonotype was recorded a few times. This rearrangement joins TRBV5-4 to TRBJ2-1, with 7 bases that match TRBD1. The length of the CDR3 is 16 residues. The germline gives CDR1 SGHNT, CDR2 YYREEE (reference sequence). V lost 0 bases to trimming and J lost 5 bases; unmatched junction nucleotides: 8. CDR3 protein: CASSLVAGGDNNEQFF. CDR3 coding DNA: TGTGCCAGCAGCTTGGTCGCAGGGGGTGATAACAATGAGCAGTTCTTC.

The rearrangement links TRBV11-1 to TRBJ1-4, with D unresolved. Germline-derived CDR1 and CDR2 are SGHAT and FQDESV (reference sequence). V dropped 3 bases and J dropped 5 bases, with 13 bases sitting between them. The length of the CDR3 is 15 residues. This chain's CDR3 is CASSLTGQPNEKLFF. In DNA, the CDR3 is TGTGCCAGCAGCTTGACCGGCCAGCCCAATGAAAAACTGTTTTTT.

In DNA, the CDR3 is TGTGCCAGCAGCTTCAGCCGAAATTCACCCCTCCACTTT. Amino acids: CASSFSRNSPLHF. The chain recombines TRBV7-8 with TRBJ1-6; no reliable D call. V lost 3 bases, J lost 7 bases, and 7 bases lay in between. Germline CDR1 is SGHVS and CDR2 is FQNEAQ. The CDR3 spans 13 residues.

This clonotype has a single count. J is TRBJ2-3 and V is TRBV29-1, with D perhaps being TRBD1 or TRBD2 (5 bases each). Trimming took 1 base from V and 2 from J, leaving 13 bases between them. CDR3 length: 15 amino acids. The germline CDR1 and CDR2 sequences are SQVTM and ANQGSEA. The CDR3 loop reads CSVEVWDGATDTQYF. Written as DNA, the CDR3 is TGCAGCGTTGAAGTTTGGGACGGAGCCACAGATACGCAGTATTTT.

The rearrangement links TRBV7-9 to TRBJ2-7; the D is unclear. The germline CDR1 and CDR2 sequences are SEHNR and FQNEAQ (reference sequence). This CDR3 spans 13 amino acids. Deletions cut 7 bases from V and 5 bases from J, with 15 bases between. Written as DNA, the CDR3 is TGTGCCAGCAAAAAAACAGCGATCGACGAGCAGTACTTC. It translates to CASKKTAIDEQYF.

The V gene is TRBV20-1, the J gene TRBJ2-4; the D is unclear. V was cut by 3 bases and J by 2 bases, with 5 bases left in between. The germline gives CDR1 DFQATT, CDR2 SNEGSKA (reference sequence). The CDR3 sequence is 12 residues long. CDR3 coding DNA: TGCAGTGCTAGCGGGTCCAAAAACATTCAGTACTTC. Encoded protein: CSASGSKNIQYF.

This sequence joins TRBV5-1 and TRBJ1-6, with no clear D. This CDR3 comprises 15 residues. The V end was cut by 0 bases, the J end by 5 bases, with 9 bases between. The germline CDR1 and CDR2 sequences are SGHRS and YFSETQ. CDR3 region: CASSLEVPNNSPLHF. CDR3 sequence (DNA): TGCGCCAGCAGCTTGGAGGTCCCGAATAATTCACCCCTCCACTTT.

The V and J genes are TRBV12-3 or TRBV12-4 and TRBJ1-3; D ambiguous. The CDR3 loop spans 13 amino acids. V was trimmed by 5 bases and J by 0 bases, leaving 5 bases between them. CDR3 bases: TGTGCCAGCAGTACAGTCTCTGGAAACACCATATATTTT. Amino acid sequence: CASSTVSGNTIYF.

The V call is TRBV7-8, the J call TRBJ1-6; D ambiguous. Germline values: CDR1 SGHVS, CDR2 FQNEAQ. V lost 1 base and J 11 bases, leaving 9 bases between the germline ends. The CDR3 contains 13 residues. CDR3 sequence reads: CASSLVSDAPLHF. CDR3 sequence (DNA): TGTGCCAGCAGCTTAGTTAGCGACGCACCCCTCCACTTT.

The CDR3 loop reads CASSPARQNYEQFF. The CDR3 region has the DNA TGTGCCAGCTCACCGGCGCGGCAAAACTATGAGCAGTTCTTC. V is TRBV18 and J is TRBJ2-1; D gene unclear. The V end was cut by 3 bases, the J end by 8 bases, with 14 bases between. The germline V gene has CDR1 KGHSH and CDR2 LQKENI. The CDR3 loop spans 14 amino acids.

The CDR3 sequence: CSARRQGEHYGYTF. CDR3 in DNA: TGCAGTGCTAGACGACAGGGGGAACACTATGGCTACACCTTC. The chain couples TRBV20-1 to TRBJ1-2; 9 bases line up with TRBD1. The CDR3 totals 14 residues. Germline-derived CDR1 and CDR2 are DFQATT and SNEGSKA (reference sequence). With 2 bases clipped from V and 3 bases from J, the junction kept 4 bases outside the gene matches.

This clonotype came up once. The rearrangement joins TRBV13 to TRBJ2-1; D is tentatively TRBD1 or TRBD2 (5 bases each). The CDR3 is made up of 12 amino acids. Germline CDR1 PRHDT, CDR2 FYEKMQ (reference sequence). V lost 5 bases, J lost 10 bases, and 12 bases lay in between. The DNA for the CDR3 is TGTGCCAGCAGCCACGGGTGGGGGGAGCAGTTCTTC. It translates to CASSHGWGEQFF.

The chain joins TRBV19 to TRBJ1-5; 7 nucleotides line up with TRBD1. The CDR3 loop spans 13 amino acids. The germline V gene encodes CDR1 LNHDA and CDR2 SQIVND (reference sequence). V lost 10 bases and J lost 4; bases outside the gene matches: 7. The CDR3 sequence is CATTQGGNQPQHF. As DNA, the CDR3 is TGTGCCACCACCCAGGGGGGAAATCAGCCCCAGCATTTT.

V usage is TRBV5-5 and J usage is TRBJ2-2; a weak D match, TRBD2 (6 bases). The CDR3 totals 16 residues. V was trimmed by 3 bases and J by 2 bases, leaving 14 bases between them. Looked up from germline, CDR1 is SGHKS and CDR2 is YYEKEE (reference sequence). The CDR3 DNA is TGTGCCAGCAGCTGGGGCTGGGACTCCAACACCGGGGAGCTGTTTTTT. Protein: CASSWGWDSNTGELFF. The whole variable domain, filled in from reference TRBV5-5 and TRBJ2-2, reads DAGVTQSPTHLIKTRGQQVTLRCSPISGHKSVSWYQQVLGQGPQFIFQYYEKEERGRGNFPDRFSARQFPNYSSELNVNALLLGDSALYLCASSWGWDSNTGELFFGEGSRLTVL.

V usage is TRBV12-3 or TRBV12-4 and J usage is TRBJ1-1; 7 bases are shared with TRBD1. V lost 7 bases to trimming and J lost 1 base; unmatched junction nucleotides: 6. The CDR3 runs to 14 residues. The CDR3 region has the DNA TGTGCCAGCATTACCCAGGGGGGGAACACTGAAGCTTTCTTT. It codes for CASITQGGNTEAFF.

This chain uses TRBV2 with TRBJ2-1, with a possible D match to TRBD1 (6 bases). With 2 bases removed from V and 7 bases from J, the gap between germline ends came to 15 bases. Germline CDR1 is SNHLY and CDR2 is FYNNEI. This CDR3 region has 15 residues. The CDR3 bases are TGTGCCAGCAGTGAAAAAGGCCAGGGGTTAAATGAGCAGTTCTTC. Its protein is CASSEKGQGLNEQFF.

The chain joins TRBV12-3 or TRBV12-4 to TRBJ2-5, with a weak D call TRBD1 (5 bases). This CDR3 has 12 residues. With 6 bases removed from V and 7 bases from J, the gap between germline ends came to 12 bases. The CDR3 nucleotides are TGTGCCAGCAGCAACTATAGGGGGACCCAGTACTTC. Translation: CASSNYRGTQYF.

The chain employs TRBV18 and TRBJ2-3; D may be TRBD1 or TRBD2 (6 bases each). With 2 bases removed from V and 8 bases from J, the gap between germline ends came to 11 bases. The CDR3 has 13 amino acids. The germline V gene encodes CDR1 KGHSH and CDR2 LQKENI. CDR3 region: CASSPAEGVTQYF. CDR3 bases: TGTGCCAGCTCACCAGCGGAGGGGGTTACGCAGTATTTT.

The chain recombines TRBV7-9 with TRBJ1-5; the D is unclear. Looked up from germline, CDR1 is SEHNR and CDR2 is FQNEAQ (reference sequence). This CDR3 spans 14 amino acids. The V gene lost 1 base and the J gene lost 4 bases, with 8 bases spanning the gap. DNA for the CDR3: TGTGCCAGCAGCTTAGAGGGTCAGAATCAGCCCCAGCATTTT. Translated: CASSLEGQNQPQHF.

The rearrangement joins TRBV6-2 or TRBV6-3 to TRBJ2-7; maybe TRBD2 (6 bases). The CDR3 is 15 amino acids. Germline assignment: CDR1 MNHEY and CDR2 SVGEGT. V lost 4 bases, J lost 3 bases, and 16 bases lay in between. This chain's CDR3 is CASSLTGEVLYEQYF. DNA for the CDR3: TGTGCCAGCAGTTTGACGGGAGAGGTTCTCTACGAGCAGTACTTC.

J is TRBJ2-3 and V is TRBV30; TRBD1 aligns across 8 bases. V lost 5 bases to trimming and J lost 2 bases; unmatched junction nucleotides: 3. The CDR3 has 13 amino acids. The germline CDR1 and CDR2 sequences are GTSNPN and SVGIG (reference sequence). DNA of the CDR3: TGTGCCTGGGACAGGGGTTCCACAGATACGCAGTATTTT. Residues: CAWDRGSTDTQYF. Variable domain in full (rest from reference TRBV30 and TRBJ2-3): SQTIHQWPATLVQPVGSPLSLECTVEGTSNPNLYWYRQAAGRGLQLLFYSVGIGQISSEVPQNLSASRPQDRQFILSSKKLLLSDSGFYLCAWDRGSTDTQYFGPGTRLTVL.

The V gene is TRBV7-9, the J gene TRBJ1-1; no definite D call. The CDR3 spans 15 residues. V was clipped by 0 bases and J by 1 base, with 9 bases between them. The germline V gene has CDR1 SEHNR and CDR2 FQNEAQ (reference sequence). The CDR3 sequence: CASSLAGKGNTEAFF. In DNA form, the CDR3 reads TGTGCCAGCAGCTTAGCCGGGAAAGGGAACACTGAAGCTTTCTTT. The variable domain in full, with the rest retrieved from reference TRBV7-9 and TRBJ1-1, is DTGVSQNPRHKITKRGQNVTFRCDPISEHNRLYWYRQTLGQGPEFLTYFQNEAQLEKSRLLSDRFSAERPKGSFSTLEIQRTEQGDSAMYLCASSLAGKGNTEAFFGQGTRLTVV.

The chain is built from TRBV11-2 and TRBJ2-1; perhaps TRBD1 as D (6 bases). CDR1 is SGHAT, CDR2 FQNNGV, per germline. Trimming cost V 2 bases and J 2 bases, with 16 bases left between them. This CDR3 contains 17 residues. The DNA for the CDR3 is TGTGCCAGCAGCTTAATGGGGGCGAGTTCCCCCTACAATGAGCAGTTCTTC. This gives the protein CASSLMGASSPYNEQFF.

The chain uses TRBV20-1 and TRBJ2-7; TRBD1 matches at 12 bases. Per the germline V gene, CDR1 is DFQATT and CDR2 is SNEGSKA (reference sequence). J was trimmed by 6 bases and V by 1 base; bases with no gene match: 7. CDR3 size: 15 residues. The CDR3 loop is CSARVGGTGGFEQYF. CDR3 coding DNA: TGCAGTGCTAGAGTGGGGGGGACAGGGGGCTTCGAGCAGTACTTC.

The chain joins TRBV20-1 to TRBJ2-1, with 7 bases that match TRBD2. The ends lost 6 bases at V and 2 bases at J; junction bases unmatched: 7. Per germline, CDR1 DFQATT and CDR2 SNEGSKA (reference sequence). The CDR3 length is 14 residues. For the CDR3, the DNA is TGCAGTGCCCCGGGGACTACCCCCTACAATGAGCAGTTCTTC. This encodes CSAPGTTPYNEQFF.